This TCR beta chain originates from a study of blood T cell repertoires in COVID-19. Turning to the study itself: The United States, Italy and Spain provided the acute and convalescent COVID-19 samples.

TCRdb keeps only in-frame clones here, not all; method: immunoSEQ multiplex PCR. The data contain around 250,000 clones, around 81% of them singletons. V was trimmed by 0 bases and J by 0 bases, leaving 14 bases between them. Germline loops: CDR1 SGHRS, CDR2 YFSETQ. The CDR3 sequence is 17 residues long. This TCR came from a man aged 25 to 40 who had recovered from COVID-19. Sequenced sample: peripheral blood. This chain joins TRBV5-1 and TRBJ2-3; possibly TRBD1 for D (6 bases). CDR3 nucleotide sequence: TGCGCCAGCAGCTTGGCAGGGGCTTCAACAAGCACAGATACGCAGTATTTT. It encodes CASSLAGASTSTDTQYF. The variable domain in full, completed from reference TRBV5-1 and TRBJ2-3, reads KAGVTQTPRYLIKTRGQQVTLSCSPISGHRSVSWYQQTPGQGLQFLFEYFSETQRNKGNFPGRFSGRQFSNSRSEMNVSTLELGDSALYLCASSLAGASTSTDTQYFGPGTRLTVL.